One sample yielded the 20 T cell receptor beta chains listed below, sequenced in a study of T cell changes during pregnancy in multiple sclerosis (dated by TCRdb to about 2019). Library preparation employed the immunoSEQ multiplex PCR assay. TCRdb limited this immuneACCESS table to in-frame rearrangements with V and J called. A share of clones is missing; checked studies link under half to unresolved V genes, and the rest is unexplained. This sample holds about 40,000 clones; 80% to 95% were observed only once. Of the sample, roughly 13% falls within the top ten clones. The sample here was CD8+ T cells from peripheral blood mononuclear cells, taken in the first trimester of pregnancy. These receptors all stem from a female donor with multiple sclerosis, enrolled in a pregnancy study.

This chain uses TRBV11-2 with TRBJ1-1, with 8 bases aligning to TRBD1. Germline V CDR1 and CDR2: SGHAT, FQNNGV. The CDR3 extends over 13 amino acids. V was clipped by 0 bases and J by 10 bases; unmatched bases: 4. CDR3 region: CASSLDPGQVAFF. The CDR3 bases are TGTGCCAGCAGCTTAGACCCGGGACAGGTAGCTTTCTTT.

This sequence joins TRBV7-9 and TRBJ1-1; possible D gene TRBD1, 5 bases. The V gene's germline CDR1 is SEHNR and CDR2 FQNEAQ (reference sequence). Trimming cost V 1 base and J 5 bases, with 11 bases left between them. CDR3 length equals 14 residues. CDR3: CASSLGPGGTEAFF. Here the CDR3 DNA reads TGTGCCAGCAGCTTAGGTCCGGGGGGTACTGAAGCTTTCTTT.

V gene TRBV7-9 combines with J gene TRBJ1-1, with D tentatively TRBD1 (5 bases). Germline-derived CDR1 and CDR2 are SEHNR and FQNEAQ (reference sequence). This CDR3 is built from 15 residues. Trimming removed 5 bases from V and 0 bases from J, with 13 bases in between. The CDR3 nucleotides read TGTGCCAGCAGCGAAAAGGGGACTATGAACACTGAAGCTTTCTTT. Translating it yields CASSEKGTMNTEAFF.

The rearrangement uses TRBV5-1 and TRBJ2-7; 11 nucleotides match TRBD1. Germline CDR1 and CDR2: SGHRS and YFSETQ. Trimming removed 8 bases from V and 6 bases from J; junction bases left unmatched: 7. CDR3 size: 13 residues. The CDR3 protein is CASPLGTGGEQYF. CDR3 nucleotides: TGCGCCAGTCCATTAGGGACAGGGGGCGAGCAGTACTTC.

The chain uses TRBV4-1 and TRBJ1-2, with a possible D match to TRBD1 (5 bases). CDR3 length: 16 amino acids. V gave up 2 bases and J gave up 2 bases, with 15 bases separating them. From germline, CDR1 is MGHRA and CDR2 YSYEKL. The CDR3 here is CASSQTSSTENYGYTF. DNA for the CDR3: TGCGCCAGCAGCCAAACCTCCTCGACAGAGAACTATGGCTACACCTTC.

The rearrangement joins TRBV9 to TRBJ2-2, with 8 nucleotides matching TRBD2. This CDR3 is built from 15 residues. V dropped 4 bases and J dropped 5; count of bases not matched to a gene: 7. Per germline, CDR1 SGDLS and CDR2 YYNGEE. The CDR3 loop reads CASSLSGELTGELFF. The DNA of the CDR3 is TGTGCCAGCAGCCTTAGCGGGGAGTTGACCGGGGAGCTGTTTTTT.

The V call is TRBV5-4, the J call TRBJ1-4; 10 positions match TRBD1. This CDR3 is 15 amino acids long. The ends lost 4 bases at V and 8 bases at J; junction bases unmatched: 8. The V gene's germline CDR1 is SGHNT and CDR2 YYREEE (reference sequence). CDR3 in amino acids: CASSRGEGQGEKLFF. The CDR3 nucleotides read TGTGCCAGCAGCCGGGGAGAGGGACAGGGGGAAAAACTGTTTTTT.

The CDR3 is CASSEHITGTGDYGYTF. For the CDR3, the DNA is TGTGCCAGCAGCGAGCATATCACCGGGACTGGCGACTATGGCTACACCTTC. The chain has TRBV7-9 and TRBJ1-2; D may be TRBD1 (5 bases). Germline CDR1 and CDR2: SEHNR and FQNEAQ (reference sequence). The ends were cut back, 5 bases at V and 3 bases at J, with 22 bases in the middle. This CDR3 contains 17 residues.

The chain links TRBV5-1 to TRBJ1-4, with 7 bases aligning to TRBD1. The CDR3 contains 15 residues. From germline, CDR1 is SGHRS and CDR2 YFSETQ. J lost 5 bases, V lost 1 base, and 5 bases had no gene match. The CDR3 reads CASSLRDRLNEKLFF. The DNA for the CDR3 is TGCGCCAGCAGCTTGCGGGACAGATTGAATGAAAAACTGTTTTTT.

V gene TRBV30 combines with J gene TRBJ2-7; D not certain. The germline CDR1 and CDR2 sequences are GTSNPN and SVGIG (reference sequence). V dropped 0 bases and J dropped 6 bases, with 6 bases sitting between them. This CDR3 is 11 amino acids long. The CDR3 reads CAWSVTREQYF. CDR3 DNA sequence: TGTGCCTGGAGTGTAACGCGCGAGCAGTACTTC.

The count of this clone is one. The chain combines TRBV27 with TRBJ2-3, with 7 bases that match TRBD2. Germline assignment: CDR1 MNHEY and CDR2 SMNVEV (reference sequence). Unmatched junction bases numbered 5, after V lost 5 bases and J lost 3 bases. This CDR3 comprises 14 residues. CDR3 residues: CASSDLGGTDTQYF. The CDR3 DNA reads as TGTGCCAGCAGTGATCTGGGGGGGACAGATACGCAGTATTTT.

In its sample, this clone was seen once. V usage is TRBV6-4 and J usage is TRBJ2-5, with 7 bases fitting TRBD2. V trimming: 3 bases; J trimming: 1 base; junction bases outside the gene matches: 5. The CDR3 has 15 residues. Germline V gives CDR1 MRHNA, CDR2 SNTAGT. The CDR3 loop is CASSEASGSQETQYF. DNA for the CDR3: TGTGCCAGCAGTGAAGCTAGCGGATCCCAAGAGACCCAGTACTTC.

This CDR3 is CASQGGAGELFF. In DNA, the CDR3 is TGTGCCAGCCAGGGGGGAGCCGGGGAGCTGTTTTTT. This sequence joins TRBV6-5 and TRBJ2-2; D is possibly TRBD1 (7 bases). This CDR3 is built from 12 residues. CDR1 and CDR2 from the germline V gene are MNHEY and SVGAGI. Trimming stripped 8 bases from V and 6 bases from J, with 10 bases between.

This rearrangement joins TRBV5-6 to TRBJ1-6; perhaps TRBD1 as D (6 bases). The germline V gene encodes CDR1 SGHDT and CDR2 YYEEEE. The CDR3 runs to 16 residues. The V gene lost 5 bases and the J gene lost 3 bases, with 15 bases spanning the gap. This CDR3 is CASRGSGERYNSPLHF. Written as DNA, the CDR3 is TGTGCCAGCAGGGGTTCAGGGGAACGCTATAATTCACCCCTCCACTTT.

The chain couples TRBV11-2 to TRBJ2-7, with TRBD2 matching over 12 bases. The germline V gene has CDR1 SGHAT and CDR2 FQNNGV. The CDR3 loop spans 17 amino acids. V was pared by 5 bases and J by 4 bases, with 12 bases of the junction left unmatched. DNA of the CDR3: TGTGCCAGCAGCCACAGACTAGCGGGGGCCCCCCCTTACGAGCAGTACTTC. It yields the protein CASSHRLAGAPPYEQYF.

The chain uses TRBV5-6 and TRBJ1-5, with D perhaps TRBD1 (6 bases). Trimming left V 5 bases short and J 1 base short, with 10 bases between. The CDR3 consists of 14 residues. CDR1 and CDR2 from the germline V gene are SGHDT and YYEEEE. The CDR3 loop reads CASSRTASNQPQHF. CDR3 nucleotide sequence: TGTGCCAGCAGTAGGACAGCGAGCAATCAGCCCCAGCATTTT.

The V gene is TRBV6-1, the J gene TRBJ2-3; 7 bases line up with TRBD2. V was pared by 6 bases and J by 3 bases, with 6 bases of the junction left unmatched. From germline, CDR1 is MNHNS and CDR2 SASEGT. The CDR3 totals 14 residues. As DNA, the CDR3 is TGTGCCAGCAGGGAGTGGGGGGGAACAGATACGCAGTATTTT. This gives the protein CASREWGGTDTQYF.

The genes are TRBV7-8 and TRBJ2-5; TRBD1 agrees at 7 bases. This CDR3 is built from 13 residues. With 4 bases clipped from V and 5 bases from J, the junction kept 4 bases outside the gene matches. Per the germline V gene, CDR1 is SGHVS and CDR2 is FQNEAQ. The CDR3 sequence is CASSWGQRETQYF. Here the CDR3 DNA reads TGTGCCAGCAGCTGGGGACAGAGGGAGACCCAGTACTTC.

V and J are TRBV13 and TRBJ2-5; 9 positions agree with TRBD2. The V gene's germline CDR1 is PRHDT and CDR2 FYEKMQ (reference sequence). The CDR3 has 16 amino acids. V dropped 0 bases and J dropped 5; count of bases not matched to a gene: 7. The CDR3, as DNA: TGTGCCAGCAGCTTAGGGGTGGTAGCGGGGGATGAGACCCAGTACTTC. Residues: CASSLGVVAGDETQYF.

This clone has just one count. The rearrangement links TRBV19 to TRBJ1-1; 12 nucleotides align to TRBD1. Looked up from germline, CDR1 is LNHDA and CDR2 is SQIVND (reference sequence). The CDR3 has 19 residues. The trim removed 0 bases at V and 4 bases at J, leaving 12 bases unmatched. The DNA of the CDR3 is TGTGCCAGTAGTATAGATGGTGGGACAGGGGGCAGATTACGCACTGAAGCTTTCTTT. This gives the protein CASSIDGGTGGRLRTEAFF.